Listed here are 13 T cell receptor beta chains from one sample, sequenced in a study of monozygotic twins with inflammatory bowel disease. One entry per CDR3 protein, without DNA, is what TCRdb gives after re-calling the 5' RACE reads. Seen in this sample are hundreds of thousands of distinct CDR3 sequences; the ten most common clones hold over 5%. Sequencing input: blood. The receptors here all came from a human donor with ulcerative colitis or Crohn's disease, or a healthy co-twin of an affected twin (not recorded which).

V gene TRBV5-4 combines with J gene TRBJ2-3; the TCRdb call, TRBD2, lacks DNA for checking. The CDR3 has 19 residues. Germline V gene data show CDR1 as SGHNT and CDR2 as YYREEE (reference sequence). CDR3 in amino acids: CASSSDTGPRTKTTDTQYF.

CDR3 loop: CASYARSGTQYF. The chain joins TRBV12-3 or TRBV12-4 to TRBJ2-3. The CDR3 totals 12 residues.

V and J are TRBV12-3 or TRBV12-4 and TRBJ1-5. This CDR3 comprises 19 residues. The CDR3 is CASSLRWTSVLHSNQPQHF.

This chain joins TRBV20-1 and TRBJ1-5; with no DNA, the TCRdb D assignment of TRBD1 cannot be verified. The CDR3 loop spans 15 amino acids. CDR1 and CDR2 (germline): DFQATT, SNEGSKA (reference sequence). CDR3 protein: CSARRPTGLNQPQHF.

The chain employs TRBV2 and TRBJ2-1; TCRdb names TRBD2, which stays unverified in the absence of DNA. The CDR3 runs 13 residues. The germline CDR1 and CDR2 sequences are SNHLY and FYNNEI. CDR3 amino acids: CASSTHPRSEQFF.

This chain joins TRBV12-3 or TRBV12-4 and TRBJ2-1; TCRdb lists TRBD2, though no DNA is available to test this call. The CDR3 has 18 amino acids. CDR3 region: CASTLRAAGTTQNNEQFF.

The rearrangement uses TRBV28 and TRBJ2-5; TCRdb reports TRBD1, a call that lacks DNA to check it against. This CDR3 contains 15 residues. CDR1 is MDHEN, CDR2 SYDVKM, per germline. The chain's CDR3 is CASTLGGGLRETQYF.

This chain links TRBV6-2 or TRBV6-3 with TRBJ1-6. The CDR3 runs 14 residues. Germline V gene lookup returns CDR1 MNHEY and CDR2 SVGEGT. The CDR3 reads CASSYSAIISPLHF.

The chain combines TRBV6-2 or TRBV6-3 with TRBJ2-1; TCRdb's D gene call, TRBD2, goes unchecked for lack of DNA. Per germline, CDR1 MNHEY and CDR2 SVGEGT. This CDR3 has 16 amino acids. This chain's CDR3 is CASSTRQTSINNEQFF.

The genes are TRBV5-1 and TRBJ2-5; TCRdb's D call of TRBD1 is untestable without DNA. Germline values: CDR1 SGHRS, CDR2 YFSETQ. CDR3 size: 12 residues. Here the CDR3 reads CASSSPGGTQYF.

The chain uses TRBV12-3 or TRBV12-4 and TRBJ2-6; TCRdb returns TRBD1, unconfirmable since there is no DNA. The CDR3 runs to 22 residues. The CDR3 sequence: CASSFRRPGGWFTDSGANVLTF.

This chain links TRBV12-5 with TRBJ2-1; the TCRdb call, TRBD2, lacks DNA for checking. The germline CDR1 and CDR2 sequences are LGHNT and FRNRAP. The CDR3 is 13 residues long. The CDR3 loop is CASGLIAGGEQFF.

The V and J genes are TRBV5-1 and TRBJ1-2; TCRdb names TRBD1, which stays unverified in the absence of DNA. Germline-derived CDR1 and CDR2 are SGHRS and YFSETQ. The CDR3 is 15 amino acids. CDR3: CASSGGQQFNYGYTF. Drawing the rest from reference TRBV5-1 and TRBJ1-2, the complete variable domain is KAGVTQTPRYLIKTRGQQVTLSCSPISGHRSVSWYQQTPGQGLQFLFEYFSETQRNKGNFPGRFSGRQFSNSRSEMNVSTLELGDSALYLCASSGGQQFNYGYTFGSGTRLTVV.